Described below is a single T cell receptor (beta chain) sequence and its context. CDR1 is MNHEY, CDR2 SVGAGI, per germline. With 3 bases removed from V and 1 base from J, the gap between germline ends came to 9 bases. The CDR3 loop spans 14 amino acids. Sequencing used immunoSEQ multiplex PCR; TCRdb keeps in-frame clones, though not all of them. Of 95,000 to 110,000 clones listed, nearly 90% are singletons. The sample comes from a study of T cell responses to AZD1222 COVID-19 vaccine. The origin of this receptor is an adult who received the AZD1222 COVID-19 vaccine. Sequences were derived from peripheral blood, sampled 28 days after the second AZD1222 dose. This chain links TRBV6-5 with TRBJ2-5; D remains unclear. The CDR3 sequence is CASSYKQFQETQYF. In DNA, the CDR3 is TGTGCCAGCAGTTATAAGCAGTTCCAAGAGACCCAGTACTTC.